The clone carrying this TCR beta chain was detected a few times. Its antigen is still unknown. Sequenced with the Oncomine TCR Beta short-read assay was DNA taken from cultured CD4+ T cells. Genomic DNA was isolated from cultured CD4+ T cells. TCRdb re-analysed the PCR reads in MiXCR, keeping a single row per CDR3 protein. Of some 20,000 distinct CDR3 sequences listed, more than 40% are singletons. Documented treatment: approximately 9-day PBMC culture with coronavirus spike peptide pools or control peptides (ViraFEST assay). Expansion of antigen-specific T cells with peptide pools by ViraFEST preceded sequencing of TCRs. This entry is derived from a study of vaccination and CD4 T cells after COVID-19. The overall study: With a range of 35 to 161, the median interval from diagnosis to drawing post-COVID samples was around 100 days. Overlapping spike peptides served as the stimulus for the cells. These peptides came from SARS-CoV-2 and from the common cold coronaviruses HCoV-NL63, HCoV-OC43 and HCoV-229E.

CDR1 is SGHTA and CDR2 is FQGNSA in the germline V gene. The CDR3 spans 16 residues. V lost 0 bases and J 0 bases, leaving 9 bases between the germline ends. This material consisted of CD4+ T cells from blood, cultured in vitro, taken before SARS-CoV-2 vaccination. The origin of this receptor is a human donor who had recovered from COVID-19. The chain links TRBV7-2 to TRBJ2-1; possibly TRBD2 for D (6 bases). CDR3 residues: CASSLAIGSSYNEQFF. CDR3 sequence (DNA): TGTGCCAGCAGCTTAGCGATCGGGAGCTCCTACAATGAGCAGTTCTTC.